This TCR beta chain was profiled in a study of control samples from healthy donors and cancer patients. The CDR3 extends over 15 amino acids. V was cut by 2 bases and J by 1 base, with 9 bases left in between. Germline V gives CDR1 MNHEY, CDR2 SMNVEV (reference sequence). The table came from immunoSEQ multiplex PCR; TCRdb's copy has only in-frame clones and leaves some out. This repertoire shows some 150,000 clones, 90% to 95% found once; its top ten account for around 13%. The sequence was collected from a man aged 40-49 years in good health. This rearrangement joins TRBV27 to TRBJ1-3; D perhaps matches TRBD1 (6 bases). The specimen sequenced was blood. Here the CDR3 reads CASSLTGRSGNTIYF. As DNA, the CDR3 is TGTGCCAGCAGTTTAACAGGGAGGTCTGGAAACACCATATATTTT.